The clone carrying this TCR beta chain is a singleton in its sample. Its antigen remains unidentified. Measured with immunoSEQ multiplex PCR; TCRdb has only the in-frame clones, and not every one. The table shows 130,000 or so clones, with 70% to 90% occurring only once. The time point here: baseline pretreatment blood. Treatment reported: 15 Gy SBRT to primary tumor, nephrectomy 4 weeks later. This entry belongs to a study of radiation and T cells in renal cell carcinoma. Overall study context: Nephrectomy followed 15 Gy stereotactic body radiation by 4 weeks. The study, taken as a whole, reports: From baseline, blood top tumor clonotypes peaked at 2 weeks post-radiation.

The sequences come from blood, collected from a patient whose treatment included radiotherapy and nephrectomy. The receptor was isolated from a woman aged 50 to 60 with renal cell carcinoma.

The CDR3 nucleotides read TGCGCCAGCATACCCCGGGAGAACACCGGGGAGCTGTTTTTT. Its protein is CASIPRENTGELFF. The gene calls are TRBV5-1 and TRBJ2-2; possibly TRBD2 for D (5 bases). V lost 6 bases and J 1 base, leaving 10 bases between the germline ends. Per germline, CDR1 SGHRS and CDR2 YFSETQ. The CDR3 loop spans 14 amino acids.